This T cell receptor (beta chain) emerged from a study of T cell repertoires in cytomegalovirus infection. About the study: It was recently identified HLA-C-restricted and well-studied HLA-B-restricted CMV epitopes that the study used.

CDR3 length equals 13 residues. Trimming shortened V by 6 bases and J by 1 base, and 9 bases separated the two germline ends. This clonotype was seen a handful of times. Its antigen is still unknown. Each CDR3 protein is one row after TCRdb ran MiXCR on the reads. The sample contains fewer than 650,000 distinct CDR3 sequences, about 39% of which appear only once. The chain recombines TRBV12-3 or TRBV12-4 with TRBJ2-5; D uncertain. The receptor was derived from a human donor in good health (CMV status not recorded). Some clones in this sample may be carry-over from other donors' samples. The material was cultured PBMCs, obtained from culture after CMV antigen stimulation. CDR3 amino acids: CASRSSTQETQYF. The CDR3 nucleotides read TGTGCCAGCAGGAGCTCGACCCAAGAGACCCAGTACTTC.